The 30 T cell receptor beta chains presented below share a single source sample, sequenced in a study of beta chain features in type 1 diabetes. The whole isolated RNA underwent reverse transcription, so sequencing captured expressed TCRB transcripts. Assay: immunoSEQ multiplex PCR; the TCRdb copy retains only in-frame clones and omits some. Of roughly 40,000 clones listed, around 60% are singletons. Sequenced input: Tregs from blood. The receptors were gathered from a woman aged 30 to 39 in good health.

This clone was counted a few times. This chain's CDR3 is CASSVAQGQETQYF. Here the CDR3 DNA reads TGTGCCAGCAGCGTAGCGCAGGGGCAAGAGACCCAGTACTTC. This sequence joins TRBV9 and TRBJ2-5; D is perhaps TRBD1 (6 bases). Germline-derived CDR1 and CDR2 are SGDLS and YYNGEE. CDR3 length: 14 amino acids. V was clipped by 0 bases and J by 2 bases, with 8 bases between them.

The chain carries TRBV19 and TRBJ2-3; D is perhaps TRBD2 (6 bases). The V end lost 7 bases, the J end lost 1 base, and 15 bases lay between the germline ends. The CDR3 spans 15 residues. The germline V gene has CDR1 LNHDA and CDR2 SQIVND (reference sequence). The CDR3 DNA follows: TGTGCCAGTATGAGGAGGCGGGGTCGCACAGATACGCAGTATTTT. Encoded protein: CASMRRRGRTDTQYF.

The genes are TRBV18 and TRBJ2-5; no clear D gene. CDR1 and CDR2 (germline): KGHSH, LQKENI. Trimming pared 3 bases from V and 0 bases from J, leaving 2 bases between. The CDR3 covers 12 residues. The CDR3 reads CASSPNQETQYF. The CDR3 DNA sequence: TGTGCCAGCTCACCCAACCAAGAGACCCAGTACTTC.

The genes are TRBV4-3 and TRBJ1-1, with a possible D match to TRBD1 (5 bases). CDR1 and CDR2 (germline): LGHNA, YSLEER. Trimming left V 0 bases short and J 7 bases short, with 9 bases between. This CDR3 spans 13 amino acids. The CDR3: CASSQERGYEAFF. The CDR3 coding sequence is TGCGCCAGCAGCCAAGAAAGGGGATATGAAGCTTTCTTT.

This clone was seen a handful of times. The chain recombines TRBV5-1 with TRBJ2-7, with 9 bases that match TRBD2. V dropped 0 bases and J dropped 5; count of bases not matched to a gene: 3. CDR3 length equals 14 residues. Per the germline V gene, CDR1 is SGHRS and CDR2 is YFSETQ. This chain's CDR3 is CASSLVAGVNEQYF. The CDR3 nucleotides read TGCGCCAGCAGCTTGGTAGCGGGAGTTAACGAGCAGTACTTC.

The chain employs TRBV5-1 and TRBJ2-1; 9 nucleotides match TRBD2. J was trimmed by 3 bases and V by 3 bases; bases with no gene match: 10. Germline V lookup: CDR1 SGHRS, CDR2 YFSETQ. The CDR3 sequence is 17 residues long. CDR3 nucleotides: TGCGCCAGCAGCTCACGCTCCGGACTAGCGATCTACAATGAGCAGTTCTTC. Protein sequence: CASSSRSGLAIYNEQFF.

The chain uses TRBV28 and TRBJ1-6; D possibly corresponds to TRBD1 (6 bases). Trimming left V 6 bases short and J 8 bases short, with 17 bases between. The CDR3 is made up of 15 amino acids. Germline CDR1 is MDHEN and CDR2 is SYDVKM. The CDR3, as DNA: TGTGCCAGCAGAATCCGGGACACGGGCTATTCACCCCTCCACTTT. Protein product: CASRIRDTGYSPLHF.

This chain joins TRBV7-9 and TRBJ1-1; D is uncertain. Germline V lookup: CDR1 SEHNR, CDR2 FQNEAQ (reference sequence). Trimming took off 2 bases at V and 6 bases at J, with 16 bases between the two ends. The CDR3 is 15 residues long. CDR3 bases: TGTGCCAGCAGCTTACTCGCCCCGTGGGCGTCTGAAGCTTTCTTT. Translated, it gives CASSLLAPWASEAFF.

J is TRBJ2-1 and V is TRBV2; TRBD2 matches at 11 bases. This CDR3 has 15 amino acids. J lost 9 bases, V lost 7 bases, and 11 bases had no gene match. Germline V gene lookup returns CDR1 SNHLY and CDR2 FYNNEI. CDR3 residues: CASTEVLAGAAEQFF. The CDR3 DNA sequence: TGTGCCAGCACAGAGGTACTAGCGGGAGCCGCTGAGCAGTTCTTC.

The chain uses TRBV29-1 and TRBJ2-1; D possibly corresponds to TRBD2 (6 bases). The V end lost 8 bases, the J end lost 0 bases, and 17 bases lay between the germline ends. The CDR3 spans 15 residues. The germline CDR1 and CDR2 sequences are SQVTM and ANQGSEA. CDR3 sequence (DNA): TGCAGCTTCCTGGGACTGCTGAGCTCCTACAATGAGCAGTTCTTC. This gives the protein CSFLGLLSSYNEQFF.

The V call is TRBV4-3, the J call TRBJ2-7; 7 nucleotides agree with TRBD1. Germline lookup yields CDR1 LGHNA and CDR2 YSLEER. Unmatched junction bases numbered 6, after V lost 4 bases and J lost 0 bases. This CDR3 region has 15 residues. In nucleotides, the CDR3 is TGCGCCAGCAGCCGATGGCAGGGGGTCTCCTACGAGCAGTACTTC. It encodes CASSRWQGVSYEQYF.

The chain carries TRBV4-3 and TRBJ2-7; a possible D gene is TRBD2 (5 bases). Trimming cost V 4 bases and J 4 bases, with 20 bases left between them. CDR1 is LGHNA, CDR2 YSLEER, per germline. The CDR3 has 16 amino acids. The CDR3 sequence: CASSLASDLGSYEQYF. The CDR3 DNA reads TGCGCCAGCAGCCTTGCTTCGGACCTTGGGAGTTACGAGCAGTACTTC.

The chain has TRBV10-3 and TRBJ2-7; TRBD1 aligns across 9 bases. The CDR3 runs to 15 residues. After removal of 4 bases from V and 7 bases from J, the junction contained 11 bases not matched to a gene. The V gene's germline CDR1 is ENHRY and CDR2 SYGVKD. The CDR3 protein is CAISVAGDRVVEQYF. The CDR3 region has the DNA TGTGCCATCAGTGTGGCCGGGGACAGGGTGGTGGAGCAGTACTTC.

The chain couples TRBV28 to TRBJ2-1, with a tentative D call TRBD2 (5 bases). The CDR3 is made up of 15 amino acids. CDR1 MDHEN and CDR2 SYDVKM come from the germline V gene. Trimming took 10 bases from V and 6 from J, leaving 22 bases between them. Written as DNA, the CDR3 is TGTGCCACCTCGGACCTCGGGAAACCGTCCAATGAGCAGTTCTTC. Translated: CATSDLGKPSNEQFF.

The CDR3 DNA reads as TGTGCCAGCAGTTATTCCCGGGACAGAACCTACAATGAGCAGTTCTTC. Amino acid sequence: CASSYSRDRTYNEQFF. The chain links TRBV6-5 to TRBJ2-1, with 7 positions matching TRBD1. V was clipped by 3 bases and J by 2 bases; unmatched bases: 7. Germline V gene sequence: CDR1 MNHEY, CDR2 SVGAGI. CDR3 length: 16 amino acids.

The chain is built from TRBV7-2 and TRBJ1-2; 8 nucleotides match TRBD1. CDR3 length equals 15 residues. From germline, CDR1 is SGHTA and CDR2 FQGNSA. Germline trimming cut 3 bases from V and 5 bases from J; bases unmatched to any gene: 8. The CDR3 sequence is CASSFTGGAWYGYTF. CDR3 sequence (DNA): TGTGCCAGCAGCTTTACAGGGGGAGCCTGGTATGGCTACACCTTC.

The chain joins TRBV29-1 to TRBJ2-1; D gene ambiguous. Germline V gives CDR1 SQVTM, CDR2 ANQGSEA. This CDR3 contains 15 residues. The V end was cut by 2 bases, the J end by 0 bases, with 11 bases between. Written as DNA, the CDR3 is TGCAGCGTTGAAAACTGGGCAGGCTCCTACAATGAGCAGTTCTTC. Protein sequence: CSVENWAGSYNEQFF.

A few counts support this clone. The rearrangement links TRBV7-9 to TRBJ2-3; 7 bases fit TRBD2. V lost 5 bases to trimming and J lost 5 bases; unmatched junction nucleotides: 13. From germline, CDR1 is SEHNR and CDR2 FQNEAQ (reference sequence). The CDR3 is 16 amino acids. The CDR3 spells CASSPGGGRARDTQYF. The CDR3 bases are TGTGCCAGCAGCCCCGGAGGTGGGAGGGCCAGAGATACGCAGTATTTT.

This chain joins TRBV27 and TRBJ2-1; D may be TRBD2 (5 bases). The ends were cut back, 6 bases at V and 4 bases at J, with 10 bases in the middle. The CDR3 covers 13 residues. The V gene's germline CDR1 is MNHEY and CDR2 SMNVEV (reference sequence). The CDR3 protein is CASRREQYNEQFF. The DNA of the CDR3 is TGTGCCAGCAGGAGGGAACAATACAATGAGCAGTTCTTC.

The V call is TRBV29-1, the J call TRBJ2-1; TRBD2 aligns across 9 bases. The CDR3 sequence is 13 residues long. V was pared by 5 bases and J by 6 bases, with 5 bases of the junction left unmatched. Germline assignment: CDR1 SQVTM and CDR2 ANQGSEA. The CDR3 region is CSVRREGLNEQFF. CDR3 coding DNA: TGCAGCGTTAGGCGGGAGGGCCTCAATGAGCAGTTCTTC.

This rearrangement joins TRBV7-8 to TRBJ2-3; 11 bases are shared with TRBD1. CDR1 is SGHVS and CDR2 is FQNEAQ in the germline V gene. After removal of 2 bases from V and 1 base from J, the junction contained 8 bases not matched to a gene. The CDR3 has 18 residues. The CDR3 is CASSLIGQGAGGTDTQYF. As DNA, the CDR3 is TGTGCCAGCAGCTTAATTGGACAGGGGGCCGGTGGCACAGATACGCAGTATTTT.

The chain uses TRBV5-1 and TRBJ1-2; D gene ambiguous. Trimming stripped 0 bases from V and 4 bases from J, with 10 bases between. From germline, CDR1 is SGHRS and CDR2 YFSETQ. This CDR3 comprises 14 residues. The CDR3 region is CASSLDPGLYGYTF. The CDR3 DNA sequence: TGCGCCAGCAGCTTGGATCCAGGACTCTATGGCTACACCTTC.

The count of this clone is one. CDR3 in amino acids: CASSDSYNEQFF. The CDR3 bases are TGTGCCAGCAGTGACAGTTACAATGAGCAGTTCTTC. The chain recombines TRBV2 with TRBJ2-1; D is unclear. The CDR3 runs 12 residues. Germline CDR1 SNHLY, CDR2 FYNNEI. V was clipped by 3 bases and J by 4 bases, with 4 bases between them.

This sequence joins TRBV4-3 and TRBJ2-3; D possibly corresponds to TRBD2 (5 bases). The CDR3 runs 17 residues. In germline, CDR1 is LGHNA, CDR2 YSLEER. Trimming pared 1 base from V and 0 bases from J, leaving 14 bases between. CDR3 sequence reads: CASSQVNVGVSTDTQYF. For the CDR3, the DNA is TGCGCCAGCAGCCAAGTTAACGTGGGAGTTAGCACAGATACGCAGTATTTT.

The V gene is TRBV5-1, the J gene TRBJ2-7, with D unresolved. The CDR3 has 16 residues. The V and J ends lost 0 bases and 2 bases respectively, with 15 bases between them. The germline gives CDR1 SGHRS, CDR2 YFSETQ. The chain's CDR3 is CASSLGLRPAPYEQYF. The CDR3 DNA follows: TGCGCCAGCAGCTTGGGACTCCGGCCCGCGCCCTACGAGCAGTACTTC.

This clone has just a few counts. This rearrangement joins TRBV11-2 to TRBJ2-1, with D possibly matching TRBD1 (6 bases). The germline V and J ends were trimmed by 4 bases and 6 bases, with 16 bases remaining between them. Germline-derived CDR1 and CDR2 are SGHAT and FQNNGV. The CDR3 totals 15 residues. This chain's CDR3 is CASSSHRAQSNEQFF. The CDR3 DNA sequence: TGTGCCAGCAGCTCCCACAGGGCCCAATCCAATGAGCAGTTCTTC.

This clone has just one count. J is TRBJ1-6 and V is TRBV7-9; tentative D call: TRBD1 (5 bases). V was clipped by 7 bases and J by 10 bases, with 17 bases between them. The CDR3 has 14 residues. CDR1 and CDR2 from the germline V gene are SEHNR and FQNEAQ (reference sequence). CDR3 in amino acids: CASTDGHQRSPLHF. The CDR3 DNA follows: TGTGCCAGCACCGACGGACATCAGAGGTCACCCCTCCACTTT.

Turning to this clone: The junction and the germline gene differ at one end; a read error may be behind it. V is TRBV7-2 and J is TRBJ2-5, with D possibly being TRBD2 (5 bases). The germline V gene encodes CDR1 SGHTA and CDR2 FQGNSA. The CDR3 runs 14 residues. CDR3 sequence (DNA): TGTGCCAGCACCTTATTCGGGGAACAAGAGACCCAGTACTTC. Protein: CASTLFGEQETQYF.

This chain links TRBV15 with TRBJ1-1; D might be TRBD1 (5 bases). Germline loops: CDR1 LNHNV, CDR2 YYDKDF (reference sequence). This CDR3 is 14 amino acids long. Trimming removed 5 bases at V and 1 base at J, with 11 bases between. CDR3 region: CATSQGLKNTEAFF. The CDR3 DNA reads as TGTGCCACCAGCCAGGGACTGAAGAACACTGAAGCTTTCTTT.

This clone was recorded a few times. This chain joins TRBV27 and TRBJ2-1; the D gene is possibly TRBD2 (7 bases). V was cut by 5 bases and J by 1 base, with 15 bases left in between. This CDR3 has 16 residues. Per the germline V gene, CDR1 is MNHEY and CDR2 is SMNVEV (reference sequence). The CDR3 region is CASSKGGGYSYNEQFF. In DNA form, the CDR3 reads TGTGCCAGCAGTAAGGGGGGGGGATATTCCTACAATGAGCAGTTCTTC.